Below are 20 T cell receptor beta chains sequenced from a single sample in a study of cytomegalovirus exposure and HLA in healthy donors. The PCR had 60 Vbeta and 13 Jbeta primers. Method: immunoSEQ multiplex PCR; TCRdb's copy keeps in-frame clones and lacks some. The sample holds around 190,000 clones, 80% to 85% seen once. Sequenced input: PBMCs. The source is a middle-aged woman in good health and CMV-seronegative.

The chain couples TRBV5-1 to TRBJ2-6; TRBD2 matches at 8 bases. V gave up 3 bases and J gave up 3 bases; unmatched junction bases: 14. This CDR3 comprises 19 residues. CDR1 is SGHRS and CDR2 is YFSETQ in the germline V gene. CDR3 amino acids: CASSSGTRSVLSGANVLTF. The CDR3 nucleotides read TGCGCCAGCAGCTCCGGGACTAGGTCGGTCCTGAGTGGGGCCAACGTCCTGACTTTC.

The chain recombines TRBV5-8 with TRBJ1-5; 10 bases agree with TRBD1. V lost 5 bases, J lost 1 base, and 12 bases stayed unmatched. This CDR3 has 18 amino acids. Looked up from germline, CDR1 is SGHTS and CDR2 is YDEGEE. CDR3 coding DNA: TGTGCCAGCAGAAAACCGGGACAGGGGTTCTTCAGCAATCAGCCCCAGCATTTT. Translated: CASRKPGQGFFSNQPQHF.

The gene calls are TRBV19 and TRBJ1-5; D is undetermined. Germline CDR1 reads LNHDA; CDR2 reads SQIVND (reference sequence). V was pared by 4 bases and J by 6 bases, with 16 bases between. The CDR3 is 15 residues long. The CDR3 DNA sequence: TGTGCCAGTAGTAACTCGGGGATTCTGATTCAGCCCCAGCATTTT. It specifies CASSNSGILIQPQHF. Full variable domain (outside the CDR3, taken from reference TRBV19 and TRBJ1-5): DGGITQSPKYLFRKEGQNVTLSCEQNLNHDAMYWYRQDPGQGLRLIYYSQIVNDFQKGDIAEGYSVSREKKESFPLTVTSAQKNPTAFYLCASSNSGILIQPQHFGDGTRLSIL.

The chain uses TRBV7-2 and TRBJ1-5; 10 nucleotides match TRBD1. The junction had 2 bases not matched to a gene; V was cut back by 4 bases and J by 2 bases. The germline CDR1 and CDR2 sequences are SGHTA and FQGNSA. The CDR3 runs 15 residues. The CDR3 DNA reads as TGTGCCAGCAGCTCTGGACAGGGGGGCAATCAGCCCCAGCATTTT. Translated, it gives CASSSGQGGNQPQHF.

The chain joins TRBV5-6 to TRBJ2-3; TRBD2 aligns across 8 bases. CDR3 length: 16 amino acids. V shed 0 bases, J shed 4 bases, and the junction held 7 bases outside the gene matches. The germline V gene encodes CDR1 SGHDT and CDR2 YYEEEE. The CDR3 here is CASSLGGSGNADTQYF. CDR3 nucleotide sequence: TGTGCCAGCAGCTTGGGAGGTAGCGGGAATGCAGATACGCAGTATTTT.

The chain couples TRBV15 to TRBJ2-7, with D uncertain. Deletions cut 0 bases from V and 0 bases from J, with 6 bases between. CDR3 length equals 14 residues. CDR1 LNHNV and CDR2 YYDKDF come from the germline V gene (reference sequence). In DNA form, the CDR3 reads TGTGCCACCAGCAGAGACCCGAGCTCCTACGAGCAGTACTTC. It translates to CATSRDPSSYEQYF.

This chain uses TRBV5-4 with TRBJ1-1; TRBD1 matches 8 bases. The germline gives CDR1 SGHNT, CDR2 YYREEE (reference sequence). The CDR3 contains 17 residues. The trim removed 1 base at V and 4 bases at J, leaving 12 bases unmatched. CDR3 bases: TGTGCCAGCAGCTTGAAAGGGACAGGCATTTCTCTCACTGAAGCTTTCTTT. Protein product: CASSLKGTGISLTEAFF.

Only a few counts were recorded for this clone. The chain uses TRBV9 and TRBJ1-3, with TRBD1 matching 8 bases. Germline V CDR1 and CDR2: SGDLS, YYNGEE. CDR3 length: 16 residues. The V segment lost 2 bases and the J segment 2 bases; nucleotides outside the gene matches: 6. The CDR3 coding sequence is TGTGCCAGCAGCGTTACAGACAGGGGAGCTGGAAACACCATATATTTT. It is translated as CASSVTDRGAGNTIYF.

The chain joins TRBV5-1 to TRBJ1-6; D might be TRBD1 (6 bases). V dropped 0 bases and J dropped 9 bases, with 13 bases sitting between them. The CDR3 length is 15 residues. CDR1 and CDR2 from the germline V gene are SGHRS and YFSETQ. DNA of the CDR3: TGCGCCAGCAGCTTGGCCAGTCAGGGGAGTTCACCCCTCCACTTT. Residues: CASSLASQGSSPLHF.

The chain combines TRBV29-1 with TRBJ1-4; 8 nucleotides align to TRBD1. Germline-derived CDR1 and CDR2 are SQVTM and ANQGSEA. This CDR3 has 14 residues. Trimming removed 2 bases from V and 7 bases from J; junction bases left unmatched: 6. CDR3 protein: CSVESGGRGEKLFF. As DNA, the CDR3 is TGCAGCGTTGAATCAGGGGGCAGGGGTGAAAAACTGTTTTTT. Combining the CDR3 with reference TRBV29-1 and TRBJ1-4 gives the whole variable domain SAVISQKPSRDICQRGTSLTIQCQVDSQVTMMFWYRQQPGQSLTLIATANQGSEATYESGFVIDKFPISRPNLTFSTLTVSNMSPEDSSIYLCSVESGGRGEKLFFGSGTQLSVL.

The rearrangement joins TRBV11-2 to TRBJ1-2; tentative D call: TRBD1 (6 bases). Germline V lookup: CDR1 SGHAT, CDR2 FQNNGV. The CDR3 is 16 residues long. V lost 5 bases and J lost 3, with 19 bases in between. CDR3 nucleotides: TGTGCCAGCAGCACCGGGACAAATCGCATCTACTATGGCTACACCTTC. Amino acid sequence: CASSTGTNRIYYGYTF.

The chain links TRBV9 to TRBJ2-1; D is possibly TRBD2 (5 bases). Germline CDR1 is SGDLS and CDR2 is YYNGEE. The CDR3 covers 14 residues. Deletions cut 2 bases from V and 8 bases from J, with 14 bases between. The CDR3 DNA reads TGTGCCAGCAGCGTCCAATCTCTTAGCGATGAGCAGTTCTTC. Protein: CASSVQSLSDEQFF.

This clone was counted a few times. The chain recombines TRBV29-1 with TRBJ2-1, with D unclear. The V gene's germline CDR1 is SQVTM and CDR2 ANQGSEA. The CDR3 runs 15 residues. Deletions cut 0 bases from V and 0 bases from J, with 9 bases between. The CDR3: CSVEDLFSSYNEQFF. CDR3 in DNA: TGCAGCGTTGAAGATCTTTTCAGCTCCTACAATGAGCAGTTCTTC.

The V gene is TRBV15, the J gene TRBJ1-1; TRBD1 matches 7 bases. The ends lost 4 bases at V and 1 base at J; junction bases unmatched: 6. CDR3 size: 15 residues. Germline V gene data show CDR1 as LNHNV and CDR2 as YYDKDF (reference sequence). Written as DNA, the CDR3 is TGTGCCACCAGCATCTCGACAGGGTCGAACACTGAAGCTTTCTTT. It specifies CATSISTGSNTEAFF.

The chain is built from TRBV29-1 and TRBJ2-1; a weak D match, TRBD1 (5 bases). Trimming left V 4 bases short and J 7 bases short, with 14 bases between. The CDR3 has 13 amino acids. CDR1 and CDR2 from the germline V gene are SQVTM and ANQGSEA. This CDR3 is CSVGQLTSNEQFF. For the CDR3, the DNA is TGCAGCGTTGGACAGCTTACATCGAATGAGCAGTTCTTC.

The CDR3 is CAWDRGRAEAFF. The CDR3 DNA follows: TGTGCCTGGGACAGGGGGCGGGCTGAAGCTTTCTTT. The V call is TRBV30, the J call TRBJ1-1, with TRBD1 matching over 10 bases. Germline CDR1 is GTSNPN and CDR2 is SVGIG (reference sequence). V dropped 5 bases and J dropped 6; count of bases not matched to a gene: 3. The length of the CDR3 is 12 residues.

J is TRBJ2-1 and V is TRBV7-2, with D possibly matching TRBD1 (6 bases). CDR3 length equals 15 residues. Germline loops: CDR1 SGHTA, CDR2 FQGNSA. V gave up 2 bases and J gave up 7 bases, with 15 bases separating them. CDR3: CASSLNTGIRNEQFF. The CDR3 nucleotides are TGTGCCAGCAGCTTAAACACAGGGATACGGAATGAGCAGTTCTTC.

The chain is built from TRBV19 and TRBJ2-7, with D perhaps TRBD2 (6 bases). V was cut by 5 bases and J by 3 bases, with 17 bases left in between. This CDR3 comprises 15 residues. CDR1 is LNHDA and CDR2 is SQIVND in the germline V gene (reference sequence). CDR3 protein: CASSRELSGLYEQYF. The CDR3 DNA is TGTGCCAGTAGTCGGGAGCTTTCTGGCCTCTACGAGCAGTACTTC.

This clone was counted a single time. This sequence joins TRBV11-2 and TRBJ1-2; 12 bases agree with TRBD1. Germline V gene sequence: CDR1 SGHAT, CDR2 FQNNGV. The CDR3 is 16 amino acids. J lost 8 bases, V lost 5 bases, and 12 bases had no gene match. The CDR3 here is CASSRYGDRGLGGYTF. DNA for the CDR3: TGTGCCAGCAGCCGTTATGGGGACAGGGGGCTCGGAGGCTACACCTTC.

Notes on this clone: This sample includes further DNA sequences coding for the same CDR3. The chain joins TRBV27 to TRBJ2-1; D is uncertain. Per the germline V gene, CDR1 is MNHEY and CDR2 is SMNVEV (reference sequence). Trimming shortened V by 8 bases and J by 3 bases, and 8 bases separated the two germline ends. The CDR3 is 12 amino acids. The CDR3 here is CASSSGYNEQFF. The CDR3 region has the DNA TGTGCCAGCTCTTCGGGCTACAATGAGCAGTTCTTC.